These 17 T cell receptor beta chains originate from one sample sequenced in a study of follicular helper T cells after annual influenza vaccination. Time point specified: 2015-2016 season, 7 days after influenza vaccination. Only in-frame clones appear in the TCRdb table, and some are missing; sequencing was by immunoSEQ multiplex PCR. This repertoire shows about 10,000 clones, approximately 87% found once; its top ten account for 0.3% to 0.45%. This material consisted of CXCR5- memory CD4+ T cells sorted from blood, taken 7 days after influenza vaccination. These receptors originate from an adult who received the influenza vaccine.

This chain uses TRBV29-1 with TRBJ1-1; TRBD1 might be the D (5 bases). The CDR3 spans 14 residues. The V and J ends lost 5 bases and 0 bases respectively, with 13 bases between them. Germline values: CDR1 SQVTM, CDR2 ANQGSEA. In nucleotides, the CDR3 is TGCAGCGTTCAATTGCGGGGGATGAACACTGAAGCTTTCTTT. It encodes CSVQLRGMNTEAFF.

The CDR3 reads CASSLTGGPSNYGYTF. For the CDR3, the DNA is TGTGCCAGCAGCCTGACAGGGGGGCCTTCTAACTATGGCTACACCTTC. The V call is TRBV9, the J call TRBJ1-2, with 9 bases matching TRBD1. V lost 4 bases to trimming and J lost 0 bases; unmatched junction nucleotides: 7. Germline values: CDR1 SGDLS, CDR2 YYNGEE. The CDR3 spans 16 residues.

This sequence joins TRBV9 and TRBJ2-1; D might be TRBD2 (5 bases). The CDR3 sequence is 14 residues long. Germline V gene lookup returns CDR1 SGDLS and CDR2 YYNGEE. The ends were cut back, 3 bases at V and 1 base at J, with 8 bases in the middle. In DNA form, the CDR3 reads TGTGCCAGCAGCGCGCAGCGGTCCTACAATGAGCAGTTCTTC. It specifies CASSAQRSYNEQFF.

The gene calls are TRBV14 and TRBJ1-1; weak D call: TRBD1 (5 bases). The germline V gene has CDR1 SGHDN and CDR2 FVKESK. This CDR3 spans 20 amino acids. The V and J ends lost 1 base and 4 bases respectively, with 28 bases between them. DNA of the CDR3: TGTGCCAGCAGCCAAGTGGGGGGACCGCTGTCAAACTTTCGGGTCACTGAAGCTTTCTTT. It is translated as CASSQVGGPLSNFRVTEAFF.

The chain has TRBV10-3 and TRBJ1-6, with a possible D match to TRBD1 (5 bases). CDR1 is ENHRY and CDR2 is SYGVKD in the germline V gene. The CDR3 has 17 amino acids. The V end lost 0 bases, the J end lost 9 bases, and 18 bases lay between the germline ends. The CDR3 bases are TGTGCCATCAGTGAGTCGGGCGCGGGGGTCGAGAGTTCACCCCTCCACTTT. This gives the protein CAISESGAGVESSPLHF.

This sequence joins TRBV15 and TRBJ2-2; the match to TRBD1 covers 8 bases. The CDR3 consists of 15 residues. Germline V gene data show CDR1 as LNHNV and CDR2 as YYDKDF (reference sequence). The junction had 8 bases not matched to a gene; V was cut back by 4 bases and J by 7 bases. CDR3 nucleotide sequence: TGTGCCACCAGCATGAGACAGGGGAATATCGGGGAGCTGTTTTTT. Translated, it gives CATSMRQGNIGELFF.

The chain has TRBV7-3 and TRBJ2-1; 8 bases align to TRBD1. The length of the CDR3 is 14 residues. Germline V gene data show CDR1 as SGHTA and CDR2 as FQGTGA. Losses at the gene ends were 5 bases for V and 3 bases for J; bases not matched to a gene: 3. CDR3 loop: CASSGTGNYNEQFF. As DNA, the CDR3 is TGTGCCAGCAGCGGGACAGGCAACTACAATGAGCAGTTCTTC.

The chain carries TRBV4-3 and TRBJ2-1; 10 bases line up with TRBD2. The CDR3 length is 16 residues. The germline gives CDR1 LGHNA, CDR2 YSLEER. The trim removed 4 bases at V and 8 bases at J, leaving 11 bases unmatched. The CDR3 loop is CASSPLAGGTWDEQFF. CDR3 bases: TGCGCCAGCAGCCCCTTAGCGGGGGGCACTTGGGATGAGCAGTTCTTC.

This chain links TRBV19 with TRBJ1-4; the D gene is possibly TRBD1 (5 bases). The CDR3 spans 16 residues. From germline, CDR1 is LNHDA and CDR2 SQIVND (reference sequence). Deletions cut 3 bases from V and 3 bases from J, with 14 bases between. As DNA, the CDR3 is TGTGCCAGTAGTATGGGACCCCGCCGTGCTAATGAAAAACTGTTTTTT. It specifies CASSMGPRRANEKLFF. The whole variable domain, remainder taken from reference TRBV19 and TRBJ1-4, is DGGITQSPKYLFRKEGQNVTLSCEQNLNHDAMYWYRQDPGQGLRLIYYSQIVNDFQKGDIAEGYSVSREKKESFPLTVTSAQKNPTAFYLCASSMGPRRANEKLFFGSGTQLSVL.

CDR3 DNA sequence: TGTGCCAGCAGCGAAGGACAGGGTTACGAGCAGTACTTC. This translates into CASSEGQGYEQYF. The gene calls are TRBV28 and TRBJ2-7; 8 positions agree with TRBD1. The germline gives CDR1 MDHEN, CDR2 SYDVKM. J lost 4 bases, V lost 6 bases, and 5 bases had no gene match. The length of the CDR3 is 13 residues.

The chain employs TRBV28 and TRBJ1-1, with D possibly being TRBD1 (5 bases). The CDR3 extends over 13 amino acids. V shed 8 bases and J shed 7 bases, with 17 bases lying between them. Germline V gene data show CDR1 as MDHEN and CDR2 as SYDVKM. As DNA, the CDR3 is TGTGCCAGCGCATATGGCAGGGCGGTTGAAGCTTTCTTT. Amino acid sequence: CASAYGRAVEAFF. Using reference TRBV28 and TRBJ1-1 for the parts outside the CDR3, the full variable domain is DVKVTQSSRYLVKRTGEKVFLECVQDMDHENMFWYRQDPGLGLRLIYFSYDVKMKEKGDIPEGYSVSREKKERFSLILESASTNQTSMYLCASAYGRAVEAFFGQGTRLTVV.

The chain has TRBV10-1 and TRBJ2-3; 12 nucleotides line up with TRBD2. The CDR3 is 15 amino acids. In germline, CDR1 is WNHNN, CDR2 SYGVQD (reference sequence). The V segment lost 5 bases and the J segment 4 bases; nucleotides outside the gene matches: 4. Here the CDR3 DNA reads TGCGCCAGCAGTCCGGGACTAGCGGGTTCAGATACGCAGTATTTT. Its translation is CASSPGLAGSDTQYF.

This clone was found a few times. This chain uses TRBV10-1 with TRBJ1-1; D might be TRBD1 (5 bases). The CDR3 has 14 residues. Trimming removed 3 bases from V and 4 bases from J, with 12 bases in between. Germline CDR1 WNHNN, CDR2 SYGVQD (reference sequence). CDR3 loop: CASSEGQGSTEAFF. The DNA of the CDR3 is TGCGCCAGCAGTGAAGGGCAGGGAAGCACTGAAGCTTTCTTT.

The genes are TRBV25-1 and TRBJ2-4; tentative D call: TRBD1 (6 bases). Trimming stripped 11 bases from V and 2 bases from J, with 22 bases between. The V gene's germline CDR1 is MGHDK and CDR2 SYGVNS. The CDR3 runs to 16 residues. The DNA of the CDR3 is TGTGCCCCGAGAGCCACAGGGTCGGTAACCAAAAACATTCAGTACTTC. Protein sequence: CAPRATGSVTKNIQYF.

The V call is TRBV6-5, the J call TRBJ1-5, with 11 bases lining up with TRBD1. Trimming removed 6 bases from V and 3 bases from J; junction bases left unmatched: 4. The CDR3 is made up of 15 amino acids. Germline V CDR1 and CDR2: MNHEY, SVGAGI. CDR3 coding DNA: TGTGCCAGCAGCCAGGACAGGGGGCCCAATCAGCCCCAGCATTTT. It is translated as CASSQDRGPNQPQHF.

The chain couples TRBV7-3 to TRBJ2-2; no firm D call. The V and J ends lost 2 bases and 2 bases respectively, with 3 bases between them. Germline V gene data show CDR1 as SGHTA and CDR2 as FQGTGA. CDR3 size: 13 residues. The CDR3 sequence is CASSLENTGELFF. In DNA form, the CDR3 reads TGTGCCAGCAGCTTAGAAAACACCGGGGAGCTGTTTTTT.

This chain connects TRBV5-6 to TRBJ2-1; D is uncertain. V lost 4 bases to trimming and J lost 1 base, with 12 bases between them. The CDR3 length is 15 residues. Germline V CDR1 and CDR2: SGHDT, YYEEEE. The CDR3 DNA sequence: TGTGCCAGCAGCCGAGGACCGGGTTCCTACAATGAGCAGTTCTTC. Its protein product is CASSRGPGSYNEQFF.